This TCR beta chain was profiled in a study of technical replicates of blood from a few donors. The germline gives CDR1 SQVTM, CDR2 ANQGSEA. The J segment lost 8 bases and the V segment lost 7 bases, leaving 10 bases of the junction unmatched. The CDR3 is 12 amino acids. Assay used: immunoSEQ multiplex PCR; TCRdb lists only in-frame clones, some missing. Among approximately 100,000 clones listed, 95% were seen once. Sequencing was performed on T cells isolated from PBMCs. The chain links TRBV29-1 to TRBJ1-1, with TRBD1 matching over 7 bases. The receptor's source is a human donor in good health. This CDR3 is CSAPTGFGEAFF. For the CDR3, the DNA is TGCAGCGCCCCGACAGGGTTCGGGGAAGCTTTCTTT.